This T cell receptor (beta chain) was identified in a study of tumor-infiltrating lymphocytes in primary liver carcinoma (TCRdb year 2017). With respect to the entire study: Between late 2015 and early 2016, about 5 patients in China with histopathologically diagnosed primary liver carcinoma had their tumors surgically resected. Of the five patients (three men and two women, aged 30 to 69 years), four had hepatocellular carcinoma and one had combined HCC and intrahepatic cholangiocarcinoma. Tumors of the five patients were stage T1-T3 N0M0 with maximum diameters of 4.2 to 10 cm. Each sample produced roughly 3.65 to 8 million productive TCRbeta reads, and read depth showed no significant difference between tissue types. Across five regions of each liver tumor, along with adjacent normal tissue and blood, the study brought together TCRbeta repertoire sequencing, expression microarrays and whole-exome sequencing. A total of around 35 specimens from 5 patients, comprising 25 or so tumor regions, 5 adjacent noncancerous liver tissues and 5 peripheral blood samples, were covered by TCRbeta repertoire sequencing. High reproducibility was observed for the technical replicate repertoires, with mean shared-clone rates approximately 0.9 and correlation coefficients above 0.95.

Blood RNA was extracted from unsorted whole blood using TRIzol reagent, and germline DNA was obtained with the DNeasy Blood & Tissue kit. At the time of sampling, the patients had chronic HBV infection and had not received any treatment. About 3.6 milliliters of peripheral blood were collected into K2EDTA tubes before surgery. V and J lose 2 bases and 5 bases, and a span of 25 bases separates them. As encoded in the germline V gene, CDR1 is MNHEY while CDR2 is SVGAGI. The CDR3 runs 19 residues from the cysteine to the phenylalanine. CDR3 DNA only is kept here, 57 bases in frame from base 1. The research as a whole found: A significantly larger repertoire fraction was made up by the top 250 clones in tumors than in blood (p = 0.039). With just 4 or 5 patients in the study, the authors point out that the findings should be validated in a larger study. Because sequencing covered only the TCR beta chain and unpaired alpha chains were not captured, true repertoire diversity is likely underestimated. Because the samples were bulk and unsorted, CD4+ and CD8+ T cell repertoires could not be compared. Repertoire overlap was found to be higher between tumor regions (mean about 35%) than between tumor-adjacent (approximately 17%) or tumor-blood (around 15%) pairs, consistent with antigen-driven expansion.

About this clonotype: This clone's antigen is unknown. No clone much larger than this one lies a single base away; base qualities are absent.

Starting from around 520 ng total RNA, TCRbeta-specific cDNA was produced by reverse transcription with a constant-region primer and ProtoScript II reverse transcriptase. Three nested multiplex PCR rounds, following a slightly modified ARM-PCR procedure, were used to build the TCRbeta libraries. Each of the first two PCR rounds ran for about 10 cycles using multiplex TRBV1-TRBV30 forward primers together with a Cbeta reverse primer. Sample barcodes and Illumina adapters were attached in a final 25-cycle PCR using Deep VentR polymerase. Before sequencing, amplicons of 200-500 bp were gel-purified using a QIAquick gel extraction kit. An Illumina HiSeq 2500 was used to sequence the TCRbeta amplicons, generating 250-bp paired-end reads. Turning to the authors' computational methods: Quality trimming of reads was performed with Trimmomatic v0.33, and paired reads were merged with FLASH v1.2.11 so that full CDR3 sequences could be recovered. V, D and J germline segments were assigned to the rearranged TCRbeta sequences by MiGEC v1.2.1b. VDJtools v1.0.0 computed clonotype statistics and Shannon-Wiener diversity indices. Except for diversity analysis, only the 250 most abundant clonotypes of each sample were used in subsequent analyses to reduce sampling bias. TCRdb cleaned the public reads at Q25 with fastp, built clones with MiXCR and kept in-frame beta chains. Each entry is one CDR3 protein sequence, shown with its most common DNA and genes. TCRdb, rather than the study authors, made the V and J calls. The sample yields more than 150,000 distinct CDR3 sequences; roughly three fifths were counted once. The ten largest account for 72% of the sample.

The TCR comes from a man aged 35 to 55 with primary liver carcinoma and hepatitis B virus infection. The sequencing input was peripheral blood. In this chain, TRBV6-5 is recombined with TRBJ1-5, with TRBD1 tentatively as D gene (5 bases match). Read as DNA, the sequence is TGTGCCAGCAGTTACCCCCCCTACCCCGACAGACTCAGGTATCAGCCCCAGCATTTT. Translation gives CASSYPPYPDRLRYQPQHF.